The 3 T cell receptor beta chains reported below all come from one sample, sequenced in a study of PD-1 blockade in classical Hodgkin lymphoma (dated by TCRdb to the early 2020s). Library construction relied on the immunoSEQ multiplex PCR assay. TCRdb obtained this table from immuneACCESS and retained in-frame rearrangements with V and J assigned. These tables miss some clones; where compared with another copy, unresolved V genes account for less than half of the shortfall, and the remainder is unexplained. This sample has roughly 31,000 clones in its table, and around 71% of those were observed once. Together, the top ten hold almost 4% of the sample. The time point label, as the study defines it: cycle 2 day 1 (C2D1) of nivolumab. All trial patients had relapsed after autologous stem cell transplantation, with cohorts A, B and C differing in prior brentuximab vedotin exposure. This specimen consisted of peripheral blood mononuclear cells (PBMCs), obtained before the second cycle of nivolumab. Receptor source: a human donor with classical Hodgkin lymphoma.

In DNA, the CDR3 is TGTGCCAGCAGCCCAGGGGGCTCTGGTGAAAAACTGTTTTTT. Translating it yields CASSPGGSGEKLFF. The genes are TRBV7-9 and TRBJ1-4; 8 nucleotides match TRBD1. CDR3 length: 14 amino acids. The germline CDR1 and CDR2 sequences are SEHNR and FQNEAQ (reference sequence). V shed 5 bases, J shed 7 bases, and the junction held 6 bases outside the gene matches. Together with reference TRBV7-9 and TRBJ1-4, the CDR3 gives the full variable domain: DTGVSQNPRHKITKRGQNVTFRCDPISEHNRLYWYRQTLGQGPEFLTYFQNEAQLEKSRLLSDRFSAERPKGSFSTLEIQRTEQGDSAMYLCASSPGGSGEKLFFGSGTQLSVL.

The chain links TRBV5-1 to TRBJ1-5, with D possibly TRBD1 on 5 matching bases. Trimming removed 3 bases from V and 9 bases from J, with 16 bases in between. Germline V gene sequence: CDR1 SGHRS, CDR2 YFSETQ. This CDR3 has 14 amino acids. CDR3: CASSYSPGTGPQHF. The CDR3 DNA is TGCGCCAGCAGCTATTCCCCCGGGACCGGGCCCCAGCATTTT. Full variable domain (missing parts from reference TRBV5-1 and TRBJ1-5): KAGVTQTPRYLIKTRGQQVTLSCSPISGHRSVSWYQQTPGQGLQFLFEYFSETQRNKGNFPGRFSGRQFSNSRSEMNVSTLELGDSALYLCASSYSPGTGPQHFGDGTRLSIL.

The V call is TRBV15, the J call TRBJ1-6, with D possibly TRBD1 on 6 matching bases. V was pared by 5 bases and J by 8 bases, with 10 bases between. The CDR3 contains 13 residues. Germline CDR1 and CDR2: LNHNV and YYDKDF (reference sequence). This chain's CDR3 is CATSAGVYSPLHF. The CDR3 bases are TGTGCCACCAGCGCAGGGGTCTATTCACCCCTCCACTTT.